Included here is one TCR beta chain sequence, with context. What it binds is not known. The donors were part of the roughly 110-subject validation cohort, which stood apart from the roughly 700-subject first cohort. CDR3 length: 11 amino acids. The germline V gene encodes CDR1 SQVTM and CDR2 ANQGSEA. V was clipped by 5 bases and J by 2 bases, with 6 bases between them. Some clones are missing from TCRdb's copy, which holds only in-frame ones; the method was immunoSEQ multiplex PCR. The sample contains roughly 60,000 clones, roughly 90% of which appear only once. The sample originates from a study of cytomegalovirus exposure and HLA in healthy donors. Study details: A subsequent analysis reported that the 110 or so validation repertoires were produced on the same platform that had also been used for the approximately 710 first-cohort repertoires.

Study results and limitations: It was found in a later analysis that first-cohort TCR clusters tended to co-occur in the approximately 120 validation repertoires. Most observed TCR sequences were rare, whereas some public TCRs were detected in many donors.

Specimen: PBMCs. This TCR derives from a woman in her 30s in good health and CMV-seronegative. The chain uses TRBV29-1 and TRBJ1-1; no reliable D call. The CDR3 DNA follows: TGCAGCGTTCACAGAAACACTGAAGCTTTCTTT. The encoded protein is CSVHRNTEAFF.